The sample holds a few counts of the clone carrying this T cell receptor beta chain. Primers for the PCR totalled 60 Vbeta and 13 Jbeta. TCRdb's copy holds only in-frame clones and misses some; the assay was immunoSEQ multiplex PCR. In the table there are more than 140,000 clones, just under 85% of which are singletons. The data are from a study of cytomegalovirus exposure and HLA in healthy donors. Those who donated were healthy bone marrow donors. From germline, CDR1 is SGHVS and CDR2 FNYEAQ. This CDR3 is 15 amino acids long. Unmatched junction bases numbered 7, after V lost 7 bases and J lost 4 bases.

This receptor was obtained from a woman aged 40 to 50 in good health and CMV-seronegative. The chain joins TRBV7-6 to TRBJ2-3, with 11 bases fitting TRBD2. The sample consisted of PBMCs. CDR3 loop: CASTSLAGGADTQYF. The CDR3 region has the DNA TGTGCCAGCACGTCTTTAGCGGGGGGGGCAGATACGCAGTATTTT.